This TCR beta chain was obtained from a study of T-cell memory formation after mild COVID-19. The table lists this clonotype with many counts. Per germline, CDR1 SEHNR and CDR2 FQNEAQ (reference sequence). This CDR3 spans 14 amino acids. With 4 bases clipped from V and 3 bases from J, the junction kept 3 bases outside the gene matches. MiXCR was run by TCRdb on the 5' RACE reads, yielding one entry per CDR3 protein. Of about 600,000 distinct CDR3 sequences listed, approximately 21% were seen once; the top ten hold about 8.7%. The specimen sequenced was PBMCs or a T cell subset sorted from them (not recorded which). This clonotype originated in an adult woman who had mild COVID-19 (a few samples of this study predate the infection). Cell type and time point are not known. The chain recombines TRBV7-9 with TRBJ2-5; 9 bases match TRBD1. As DNA, the CDR3 is TGTGCCAGCAGCTGGGGGGACAGGGAAGAGACCCAGTACTTC. Translated: CASSWGDREETQYF.